This T cell receptor beta chain was sequenced for a study of cytomegalovirus exposure and HLA in healthy donors. The study's findings and limits: The productive fraction for most TCR beta V segments was about 87% or about 30% in an earlier analysis. A later analysis associated 16,000 or so TCR beta sequences with HLA alleles at a 0.05 false discovery rate.

The PCR made use of 60 Vbeta and 13 Jbeta primers. Profiled with immunoSEQ multiplex PCR; TCRdb holds only in-frame clones, not every one. The sample includes approximately 98,000 clones, 74% of them seen just once. The CDR3 totals 18 residues. The J segment lost 4 bases and the V segment lost 2 bases, leaving 10 bases of the junction unmatched. Germline V gene sequence: CDR1 LGHNT, CDR2 FRNRAP. Notes on this clone: The antigen is undetermined.

Sequenced input: PBMCs. V usage is TRBV12-5 and J usage is TRBJ2-3; 12 bases are a match to TRBD2. The receptor comes from a male donor in good health and CMV-seronegative. CDR3 loop: CASGLSSLAGGFADTQYF. DNA for the CDR3: TGTGCTAGTGGTTTGTCTTCTCTAGCGGGAGGGTTCGCAGATACGCAGTATTTT.